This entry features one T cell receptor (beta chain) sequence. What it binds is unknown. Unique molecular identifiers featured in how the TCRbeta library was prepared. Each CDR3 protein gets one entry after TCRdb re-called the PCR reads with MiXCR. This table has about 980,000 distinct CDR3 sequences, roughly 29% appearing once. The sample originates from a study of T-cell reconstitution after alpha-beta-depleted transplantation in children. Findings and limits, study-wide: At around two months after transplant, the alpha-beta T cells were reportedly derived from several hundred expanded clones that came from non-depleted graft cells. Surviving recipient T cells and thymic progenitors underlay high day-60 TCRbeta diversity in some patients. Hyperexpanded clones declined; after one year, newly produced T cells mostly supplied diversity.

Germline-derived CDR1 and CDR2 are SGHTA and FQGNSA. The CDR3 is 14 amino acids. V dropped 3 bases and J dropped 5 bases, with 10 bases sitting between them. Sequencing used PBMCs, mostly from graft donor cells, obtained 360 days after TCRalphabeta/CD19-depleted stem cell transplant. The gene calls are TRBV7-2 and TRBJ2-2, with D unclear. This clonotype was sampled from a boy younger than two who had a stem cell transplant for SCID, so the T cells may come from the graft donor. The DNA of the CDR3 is TGTGCCAGCAGCTTGTCGATAGATACCGGGGAGCTGTTTTTT. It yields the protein CASSLSIDTGELFF. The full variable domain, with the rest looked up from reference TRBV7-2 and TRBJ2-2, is GAGVSQSPSNKVTEKGKDVELRCDPISGHTALYWYRQSLGQGLEFLIYFQGNSAPDKSGLPSDRFSAERTGGSVSTLTIQRTQQEDSAVYLCASSLSIDTGELFFGEGSRLTVL.